This T cell receptor beta chain stems from a study of cytomegalovirus exposure and HLA in healthy donors. Background on the study: Ancestry clustering placed about 80% of approximately 370 genotyped donors in the Caucasian-associated cluster. Study observations and caveats: A later analysis by the authors found several of the most significant clusters apparently linked to common viral pathogens. V segments that were indistinguishable, TRBV6-2 and TRBV6-3 among them, were omitted from analysis.

With 2 bases clipped from V and 9 bases from J, the junction kept 8 bases outside the gene matches. The CDR3 sequence is 14 residues long. CDR1 and CDR2 (germline): GTSNPN, SVGIG (reference sequence). The PCR employed 60 Vbeta primers together with 13 Jbeta primers. In the authors' methods: Counted up in a later analysis, unique TCR beta chains came to around 80 million, with about 9.9 million shared. Sequenced by immunoSEQ multiplex PCR; TCRdb stores in-frame clones only, minus some. V and J calls and clone size are as listed in that table; D and trimming were resolved from the DNA. The sample records around 170,000 clones, about four fifths being singletons. In the case of this clone: Its antigen is as yet unknown.

Sample: PBMCs. This TCR was recovered from a woman aged 25 to 39 in good health and CMV-seronegative. V is TRBV30 and J is TRBJ1-5; the match to TRBD1 covers 9 bases. CDR3: CAWSSGQGGTPQHF. As DNA, the CDR3 is TGTGCCTGGAGTTCGGGACAGGGCGGGACGCCCCAGCATTTT.